This TCR beta chain was retrieved from a study of OX40 agonist ivuxolimab in advanced cancers. For context, the study as a whole: The costimulatory receptor OX40 (CD134) was targeted by ivuxolimab, a fully human IgG2 agonistic monoclonal antibody. Intravenous ivuxolimab was administered to patients every 2 weeks at six dose levels: 0.01, 0.1, 0.3, 1.5, 3 and 10 mg/kg. Of the approximately 53 patients in dose escalation, 19 had hepatocellular carcinoma, roughly 15 had melanoma, 9 had renal cell carcinoma and 9 had head and neck cancer. The dose-escalation cohort was around 84% male with a mean age of approximately 60 years, ranging from about 23 to 85. Prior anti-PD-1, anti-PD-L1 or anti-CTLA-4 therapy was permitted, and 40% of dose-escalation patients had received checkpoint inhibitors. Partial responses occurred in three dose-escalation patients: two with cutaneous melanoma and one with hepatocellular carcinoma. Peripheral TCRbeta sequencing aimed to test whether ivuxolimab altered TCR sequence diversity and caused clonal T-cell expansion. The paper describes the monotherapy dose-escalation part (N of about 52 patients) of the phase I trial of ivuxolimab. General findings and caveats noted by the study authors: Clonal expansion of both CD4+ and CD8+ blood T cells was observed from baseline to week 6 at doses 0.1 to 3.0 mg/kg. After ivuxolimab, CD8+ T cells had more expanded clones than CD4+ T cells on average. In the 0.1-3.0 mg/kg groups, partial responders had among the lowest normalized peripheral clonal expansion, particularly in CD8+ T cells. The antigen specificity of the clonally expanded peripheral T cells was not determined. Low levels of normalized T-cell clonal expansion were also shown by some nonresponding patients.

The germline V gene (reference sequence) provides CDR1 SEHNR and CDR2 FQNEAQ. Trimming accounts for 5 bases at V and 2 bases at J, while the number of junction bases matched to no gene is 14. The CDR3 measures 19 amino acids from cysteine to phenylalanine. Only the CDR3 portion is preserved as DNA: 57 bases, with reading frame beginning at the first base. For sequencing of the TCRbeta CDR3 region, genomic DNA was extracted from the sorted cells. The immunoSEQ Assay was used to sequence the TCRbeta CDR3 regions. TCRdb took this table from immuneACCESS and kept in-frame rearrangements with V and J called. Such tables lack part of the clones; where checked against another copy, unresolved V genes explain under half of the gap, and the rest is unexplained. Recorded for this sample are some 59,000 clones; 80% to 95% of them occurred a single time. The ten largest make up about 9% of the sample. Patients with autoimmune disease history or receiving systemic immunosuppression were excluded from the trial. Peripheral blood for TCR sequencing was collected from all dose cohorts at baseline, on cycle 4 day 1, and on cycle 7 day 1. The samples were drawn from a first-in-human, open-label, multicenter phase I dose-escalation trial of ivuxolimab. Adults with locally advanced or metastatic melanoma, renal cell, hepatocellular, or head and neck squamous cell carcinoma were enrolled in the trial. Before TCR sequencing, CD4+ T cells and CD8+ T cells were sorted from peripheral blood as separate populations.

Notes on this clone: This clone's antigen is unknown. No base qualities exist here, and no much larger clone lies one base off it.

This clonotype originated in an adult with an advanced solid tumor such as melanoma, head and neck, liver or kidney cancer. The input for sequencing was CD4+ or CD8+ T cells sorted from blood, taken in a trial of the OX40 agonist ivuxolimab. Rearrangement joined TRBV7-9 to TRBJ2-1, with 11 middle bases fitting TRBD1. The CDR3 region reads CASSGTPGTGGKTYNEQFF. The nucleotide sequence reads TGTGCCAGCAGCGGCACGCCGGGGACAGGGGGGAAAACCTACAATGAGCAGTTCTTC.